This T cell receptor (beta chain) was captured by sequencing in a study of CD8 T cells in Susac syndrome (dated by TCRdb to the late 2010s). Regarding the complete study: The study used repertoire sequencing to test whether antigen drove CD8+ T cell activation and differentiation in Susac syndrome.

RNA was extracted with the RNeasy kit and roughly 0.5 to 1 ug was reverse transcribed using random hexamers. The immunoSEQ multiplex PCR assay, covering 54 Vbeta and 13 Jbeta segments, was used to amplify TCR beta CDR3 regions. To correct PCR amplification bias, a synthetic template baseline was used for both primer optimization and computational correction. Per the original workflow: Reads were annotated to V, D and J genes according to IMGT and were analyzed with immunoSEQ Analyzer, with only productive sequences retained. To calculate clonality, Shannon entropy was normalized by log2 of the number of productive unique sequences and then subtracted from one. Public and private clones were assessed among the 100 most prevalent clones of each patient and control. A clone was defined as Susac-specific if it was absent from the healthy and MS cohorts, from some 980 published viral clones and from other ImmuneACCESS disease sequences. TCRdb reanalyzed the raw reads on its own, using fastp at Q25 for trimming and MiXCR for clone calling, and kept in-frame beta chains. Records with the same CDR3 protein are collapsed into one entry carrying the most frequent genes and DNA. These V and J calls derive from TCRdb rather than the authors' analysis. Present in this sample are 150,000 to 200,000 distinct CDR3 sequences, around 94% of which were seen just once. In total, the top ten clones hold over 0.12% of the sample.

Relative to germline, V is 2 bases shorter and J is 0 bases shorter, with 8 bases between their ends. Including the terminal cysteine and phenylalanine, the CDR3 comprises 15 residues. Solely the CDR3 DNA is kept, with 45 bases framed from the first base. CDR1 and CDR2 were assigned from the germline V gene as SGHVS and FQNEAQ. On this clonotype: Its antigen specificity is not known. No base-level quality is on record; no much larger clone is a single base apart.

The full study reports these points: The number of individuals in the TCR sequencing and HLA analysis was acknowledged as relatively small.

Peripheral blood CD8+ and CD4+ T cells from healthy donors, Susac syndrome patients and multiple sclerosis patients were profiled using high-throughput TCR beta sequencing. The healthy donors served as controls matched for age and sex. CD8+ TEMRA cells were enriched by FACS, while bulk CD8+ and CD4+ T cells were purified by magnetic negative isolation. Blood was drawn into EDTA tubes, processed within 24 hours, and PBMCs were isolated by density gradient centrifugation. PBMCs intended for TCR sequencing were frozen in liquid nitrogen and were later thawed in a 37 degrees C water bath. The sorted or isolated CD4+, CD8+ and CD8+ TEMRA cells had a purity of 90% or higher.

Recombination linked TRBV7-8 to TRBJ2-1, with the D gene not clear enough to name. The receptor comes from a human donor in good health. Sequencing input: CD4+ T cells from PBMCs. The sequenced DNA is TGTGCCAGCAGCTTATCGGAGAGCTCCTACAATGAGCAGTTCTTC. Protein translation: CASSLSESSYNEQFF.